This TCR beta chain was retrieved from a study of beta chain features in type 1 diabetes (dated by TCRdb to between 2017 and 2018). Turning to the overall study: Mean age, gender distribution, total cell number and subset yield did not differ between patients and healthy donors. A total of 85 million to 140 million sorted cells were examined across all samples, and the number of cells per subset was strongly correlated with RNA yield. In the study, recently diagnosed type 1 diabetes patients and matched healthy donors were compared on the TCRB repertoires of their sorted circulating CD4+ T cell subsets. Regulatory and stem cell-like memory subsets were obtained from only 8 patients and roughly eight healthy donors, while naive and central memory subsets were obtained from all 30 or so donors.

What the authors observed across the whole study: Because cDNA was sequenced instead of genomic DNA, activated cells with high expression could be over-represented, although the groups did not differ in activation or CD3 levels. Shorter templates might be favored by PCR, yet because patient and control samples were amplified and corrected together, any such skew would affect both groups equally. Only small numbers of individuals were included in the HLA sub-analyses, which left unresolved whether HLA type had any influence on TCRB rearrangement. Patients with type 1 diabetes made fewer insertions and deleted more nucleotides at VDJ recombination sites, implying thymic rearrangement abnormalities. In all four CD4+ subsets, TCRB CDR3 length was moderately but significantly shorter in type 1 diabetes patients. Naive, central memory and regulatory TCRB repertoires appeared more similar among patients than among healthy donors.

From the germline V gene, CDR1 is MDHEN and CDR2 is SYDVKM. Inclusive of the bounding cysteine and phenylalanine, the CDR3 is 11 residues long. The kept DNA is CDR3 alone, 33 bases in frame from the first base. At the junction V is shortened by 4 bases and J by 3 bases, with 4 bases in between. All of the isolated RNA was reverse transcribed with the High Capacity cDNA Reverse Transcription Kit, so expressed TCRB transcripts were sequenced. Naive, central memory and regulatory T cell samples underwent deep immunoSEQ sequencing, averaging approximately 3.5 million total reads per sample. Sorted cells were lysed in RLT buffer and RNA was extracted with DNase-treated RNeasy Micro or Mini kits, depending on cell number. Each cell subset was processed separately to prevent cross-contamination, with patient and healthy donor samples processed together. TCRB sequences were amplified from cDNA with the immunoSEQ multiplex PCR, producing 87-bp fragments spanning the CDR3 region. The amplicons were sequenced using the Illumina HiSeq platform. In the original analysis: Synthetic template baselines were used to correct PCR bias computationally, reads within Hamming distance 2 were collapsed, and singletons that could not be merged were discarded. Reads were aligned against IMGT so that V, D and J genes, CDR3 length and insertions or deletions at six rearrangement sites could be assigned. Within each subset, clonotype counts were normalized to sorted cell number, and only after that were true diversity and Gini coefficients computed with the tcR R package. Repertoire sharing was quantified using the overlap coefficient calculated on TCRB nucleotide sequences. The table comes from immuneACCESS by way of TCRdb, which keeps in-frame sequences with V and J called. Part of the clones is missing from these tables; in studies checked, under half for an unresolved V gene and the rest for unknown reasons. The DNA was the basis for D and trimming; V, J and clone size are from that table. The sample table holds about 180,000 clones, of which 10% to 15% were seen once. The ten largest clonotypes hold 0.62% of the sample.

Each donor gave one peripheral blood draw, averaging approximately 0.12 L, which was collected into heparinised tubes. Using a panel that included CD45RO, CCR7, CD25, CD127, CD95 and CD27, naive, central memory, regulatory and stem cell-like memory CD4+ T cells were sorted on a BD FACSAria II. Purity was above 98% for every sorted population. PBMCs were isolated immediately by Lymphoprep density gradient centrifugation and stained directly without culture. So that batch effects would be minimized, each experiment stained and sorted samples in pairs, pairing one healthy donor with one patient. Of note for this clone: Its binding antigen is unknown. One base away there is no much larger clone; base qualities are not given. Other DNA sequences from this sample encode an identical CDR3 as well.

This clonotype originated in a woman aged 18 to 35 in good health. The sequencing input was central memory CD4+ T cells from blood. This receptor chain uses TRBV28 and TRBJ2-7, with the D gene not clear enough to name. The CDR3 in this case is CASSSRYEQYF. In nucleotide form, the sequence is TGTGCCAGCAGTTCTCGCTACGAGCAGTACTTC.